This TCR beta chain originates from a study of cytomegalovirus exposure and HLA in healthy donors. The table lists this clone with a few counts. Antigen: not known. Study-wide findings and caveats: A subsequent analysis found that TCR clusters from the first cohort also tended to co-occur in the roughly 120 validation repertoires, with around 94% of cluster scores above 0.

V shed 7 bases and J 7 bases; nucleotides not matched to a gene: 11. CDR1 and CDR2 (germline): SEHNR, FQNEAQ (reference sequence). The CDR3 covers 16 residues. Only in-frame clones appear in the TCRdb table, and some are missing; sequencing was by immunoSEQ multiplex PCR. The sample holds about 170,000 clones, about 88% seen once. Sequenced input: PBMCs. This chain links TRBV7-9 with TRBJ1-6; 9 nucleotides line up with TRBD1. The TCR sequence derives from a woman between 18 and 29 years old in good health and CMV-seronegative. CDR3: CASTPPWTGANSPLHF. Here the CDR3 DNA reads TGTGCCAGCACCCCACCTTGGACAGGGGCGAATTCACCCCTCCACTTT. The full variable domain, in which reference TRBV7-9 and TRBJ1-6 provide the parts outside the CDR3, is DTGVSQNPRHKITKRGQNVTFRCDPISEHNRLYWYRQTLGQGPEFLTYFQNEAQLEKSRLLSDRFSAERPKGSFSTLEIQRTEQGDSAMYLCASTPPWTGANSPLHFGNGTRLTVT.